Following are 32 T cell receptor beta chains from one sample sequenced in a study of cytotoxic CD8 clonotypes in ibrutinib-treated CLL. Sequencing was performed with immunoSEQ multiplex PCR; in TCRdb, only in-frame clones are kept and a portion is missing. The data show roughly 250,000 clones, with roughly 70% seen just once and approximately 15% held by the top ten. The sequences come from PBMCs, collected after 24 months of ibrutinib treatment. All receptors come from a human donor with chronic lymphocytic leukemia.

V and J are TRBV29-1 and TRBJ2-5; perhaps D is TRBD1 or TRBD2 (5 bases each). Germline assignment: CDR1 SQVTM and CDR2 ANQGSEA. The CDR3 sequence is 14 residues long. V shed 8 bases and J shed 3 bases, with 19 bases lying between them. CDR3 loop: CSTARLVGEETQYF. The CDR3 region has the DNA TGCAGCACTGCCCGCCTAGTGGGGGAAGAGACCCAGTACTTC.

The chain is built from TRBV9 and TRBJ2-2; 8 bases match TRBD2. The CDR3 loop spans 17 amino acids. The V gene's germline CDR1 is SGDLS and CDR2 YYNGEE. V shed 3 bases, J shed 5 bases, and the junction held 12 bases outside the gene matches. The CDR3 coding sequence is TGTGCCAGCAGCGCGGGATACGGACTAGCAGAAACCGGGGAGCTGTTTTTT. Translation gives CASSAGYGLAETGELFF.

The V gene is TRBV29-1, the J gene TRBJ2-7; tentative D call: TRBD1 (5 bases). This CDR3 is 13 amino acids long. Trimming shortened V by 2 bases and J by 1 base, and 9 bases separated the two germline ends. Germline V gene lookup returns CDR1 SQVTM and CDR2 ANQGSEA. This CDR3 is CSVELQVSYEQYF. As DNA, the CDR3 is TGCAGCGTTGAACTACAGGTTTCCTACGAGCAGTACTTC.

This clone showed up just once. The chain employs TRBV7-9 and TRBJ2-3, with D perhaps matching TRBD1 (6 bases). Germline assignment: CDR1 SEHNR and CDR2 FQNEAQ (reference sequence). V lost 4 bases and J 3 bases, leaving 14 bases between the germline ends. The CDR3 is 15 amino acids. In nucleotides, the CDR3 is TGTGCCAGCAGCTCAGGGGTTGTTCGGACAGATACGCAGTATTTT. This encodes CASSSGVVRTDTQYF.

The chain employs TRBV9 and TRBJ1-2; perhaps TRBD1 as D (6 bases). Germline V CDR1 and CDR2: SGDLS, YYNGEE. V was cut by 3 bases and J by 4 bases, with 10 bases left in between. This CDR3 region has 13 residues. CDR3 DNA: TGTGCCAGCAGCGGCGGACAGTTCTATGGCTACACCTTC. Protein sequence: CASSGGQFYGYTF.

The CDR3, as DNA: TGTGCCAGCAGCGCTAGGGGACAGGCCACCGGGGAGCTGTTTTTT. As protein: CASSARGQATGELFF. The rearrangement joins TRBV11-3 to TRBJ2-2, with 8 nucleotides matching TRBD1. Germline trimming cut 5 bases from V and 4 bases from J; bases unmatched to any gene: 6. The CDR3 covers 15 residues. The germline V gene encodes CDR1 SGHNT and CDR2 YENEEA.

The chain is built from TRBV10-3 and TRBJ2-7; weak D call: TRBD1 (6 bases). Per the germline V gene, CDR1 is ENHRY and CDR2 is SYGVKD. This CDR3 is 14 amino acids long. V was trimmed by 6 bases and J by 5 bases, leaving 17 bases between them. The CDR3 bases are TGTGCCATCAGGGGCAGGGGAGCCTTAGACGAGCAGTACTTC. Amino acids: CAIRGRGALDEQYF.

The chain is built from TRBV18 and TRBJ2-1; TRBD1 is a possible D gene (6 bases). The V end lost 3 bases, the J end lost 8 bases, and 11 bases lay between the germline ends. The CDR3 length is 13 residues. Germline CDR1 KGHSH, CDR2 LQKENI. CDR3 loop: CASSPDQGHEQFF. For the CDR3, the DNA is TGTGCCAGCTCACCTGACCAGGGGCATGAGCAGTTCTTC.

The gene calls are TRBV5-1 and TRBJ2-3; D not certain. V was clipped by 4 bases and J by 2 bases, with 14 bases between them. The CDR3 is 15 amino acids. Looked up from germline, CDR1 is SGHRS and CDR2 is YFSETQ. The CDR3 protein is CASSGPGQATDTQYF. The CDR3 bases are TGCGCCAGCAGCGGACCGGGTCAGGCCACAGATACGCAGTATTTT.

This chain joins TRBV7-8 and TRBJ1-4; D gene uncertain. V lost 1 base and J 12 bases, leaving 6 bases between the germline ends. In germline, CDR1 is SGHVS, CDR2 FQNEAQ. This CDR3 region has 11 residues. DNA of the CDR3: TGTGCCAGCAGCTTAGTCGGGGAACTGTTTTTT. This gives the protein CASSLVGELFF.

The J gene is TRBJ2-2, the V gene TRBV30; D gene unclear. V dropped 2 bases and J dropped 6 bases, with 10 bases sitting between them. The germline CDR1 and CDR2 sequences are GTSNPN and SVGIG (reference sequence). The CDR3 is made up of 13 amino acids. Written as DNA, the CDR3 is TGTGCCTGGAGTCCTGGCCCCTCCGGGGAGCTGTTTTTT. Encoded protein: CAWSPGPSGELFF.

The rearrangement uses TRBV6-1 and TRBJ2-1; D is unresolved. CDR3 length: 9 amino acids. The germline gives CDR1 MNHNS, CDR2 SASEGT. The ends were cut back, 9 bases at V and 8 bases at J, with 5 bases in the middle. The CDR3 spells CARGYEQFF. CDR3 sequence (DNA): TGTGCCAGAGGGTATGAGCAGTTCTTC.

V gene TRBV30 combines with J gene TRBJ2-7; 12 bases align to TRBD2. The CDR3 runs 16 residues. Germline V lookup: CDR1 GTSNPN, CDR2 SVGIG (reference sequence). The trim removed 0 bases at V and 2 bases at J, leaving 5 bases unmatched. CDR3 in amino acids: CAWSVRTSGATYEQYF. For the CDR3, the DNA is TGTGCCTGGAGTGTAAGGACTAGCGGGGCGACCTACGAGCAGTACTTC.

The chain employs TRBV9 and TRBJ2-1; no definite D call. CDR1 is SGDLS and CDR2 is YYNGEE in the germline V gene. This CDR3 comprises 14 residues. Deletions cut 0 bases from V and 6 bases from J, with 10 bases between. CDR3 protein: CASSVALPGNEQFF. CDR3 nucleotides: TGTGCCAGCAGCGTAGCTCTACCGGGCAATGAGCAGTTCTTC.

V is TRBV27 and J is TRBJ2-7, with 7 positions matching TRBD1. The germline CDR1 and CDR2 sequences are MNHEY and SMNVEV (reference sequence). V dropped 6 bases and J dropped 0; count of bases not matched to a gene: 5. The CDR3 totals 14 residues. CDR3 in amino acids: CASSWRQGSYEQYF. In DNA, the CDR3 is TGTGCCAGCAGCTGGCGACAGGGCTCCTACGAGCAGTACTTC.

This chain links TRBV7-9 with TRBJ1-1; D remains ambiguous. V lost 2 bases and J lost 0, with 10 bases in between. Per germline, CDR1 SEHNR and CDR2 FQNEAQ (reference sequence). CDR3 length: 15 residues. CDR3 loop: CASSLYRTVNTEAFF. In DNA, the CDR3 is TGTGCCAGCAGCTTATATCGGACCGTGAACACTGAAGCTTTCTTT.

The CDR3 DNA reads as TGTGCCAGCATCCCCGGCTCGTACAATGAGCAGTTCTTC. Its translation is CASIPGSYNEQFF. The chain uses TRBV6-1 and TRBJ2-1, with no clear D. The V gene lost 7 bases and the J gene lost 4 bases, with 11 bases spanning the gap. CDR3 length: 13 residues. CDR1 is MNHNS and CDR2 is SASEGT in the germline V gene.

The CDR3 nucleotides read TGTGCCAGCAGGGTGGACGGCACAGATACGCAGTATTTT. Translated, it gives CASRVDGTDTQYF. The rearrangement joins TRBV6-5 to TRBJ2-3; unclear D gene. Between the trimmed V and J ends, which lost 6 bases and 1 base, there was a span of 8 bases. Germline CDR1 MNHEY, CDR2 SVGAGI. The CDR3 has 13 amino acids.

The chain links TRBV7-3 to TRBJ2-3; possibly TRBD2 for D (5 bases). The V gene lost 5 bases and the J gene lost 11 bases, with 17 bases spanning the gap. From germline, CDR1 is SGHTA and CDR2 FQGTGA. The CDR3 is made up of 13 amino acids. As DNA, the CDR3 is TGTGCCAGCAGCACGGGGTTGGACGTGAGGCAGTATTTT. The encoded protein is CASSTGLDVRQYF.

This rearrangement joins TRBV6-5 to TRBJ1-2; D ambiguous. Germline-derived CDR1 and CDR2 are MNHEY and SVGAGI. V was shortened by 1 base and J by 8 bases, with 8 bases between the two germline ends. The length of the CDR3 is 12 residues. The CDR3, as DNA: TGTGCCAGCAGTTACTATCTGGGGGGCTACACCTTC. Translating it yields CASSYYLGGYTF.

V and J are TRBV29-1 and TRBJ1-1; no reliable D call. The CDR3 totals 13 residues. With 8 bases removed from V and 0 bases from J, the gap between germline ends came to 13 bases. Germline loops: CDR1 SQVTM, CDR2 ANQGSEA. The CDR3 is CSSRRLMNTEAFF. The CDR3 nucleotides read TGCAGCTCCCGCAGACTCATGAACACTGAAGCTTTCTTT.

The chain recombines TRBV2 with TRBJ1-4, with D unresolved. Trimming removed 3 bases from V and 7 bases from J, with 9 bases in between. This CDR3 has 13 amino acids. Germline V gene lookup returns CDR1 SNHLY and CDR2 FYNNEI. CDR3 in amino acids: CASSDSAVEKLFF. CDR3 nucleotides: TGTGCCAGCAGTGATTCGGCGGTTGAAAAACTGTTTTTT.

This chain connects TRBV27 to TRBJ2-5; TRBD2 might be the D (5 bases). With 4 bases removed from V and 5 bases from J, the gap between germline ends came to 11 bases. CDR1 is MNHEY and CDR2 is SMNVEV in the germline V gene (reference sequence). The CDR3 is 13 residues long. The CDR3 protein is CASSYKPGETQYF. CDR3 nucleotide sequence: TGTGCCAGCAGTTATAAACCGGGGGAGACCCAGTACTTC.

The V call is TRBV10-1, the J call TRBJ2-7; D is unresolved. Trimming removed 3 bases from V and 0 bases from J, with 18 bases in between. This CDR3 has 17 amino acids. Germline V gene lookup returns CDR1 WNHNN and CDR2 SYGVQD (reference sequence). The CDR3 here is CASSDPQPWISSYEQYF. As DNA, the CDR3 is TGCGCCAGCAGTGATCCCCAACCTTGGATCAGCTCCTACGAGCAGTACTTC.

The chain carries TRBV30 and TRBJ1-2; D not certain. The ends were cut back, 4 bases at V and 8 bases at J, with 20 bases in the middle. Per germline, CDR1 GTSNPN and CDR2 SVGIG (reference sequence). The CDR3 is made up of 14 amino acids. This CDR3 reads CAWTPGFFSWGYTF. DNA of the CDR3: TGTGCCTGGACTCCGGGATTTTTCAGTTGGGGCTACACCTTC.

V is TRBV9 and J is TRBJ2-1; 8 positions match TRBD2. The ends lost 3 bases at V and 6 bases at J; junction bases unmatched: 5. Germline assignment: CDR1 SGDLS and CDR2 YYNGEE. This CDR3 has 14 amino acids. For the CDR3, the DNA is TGTGCCAGCAGCGGGGGGACTAGGGGCAATGAGCAGTTCTTC. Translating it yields CASSGGTRGNEQFF.

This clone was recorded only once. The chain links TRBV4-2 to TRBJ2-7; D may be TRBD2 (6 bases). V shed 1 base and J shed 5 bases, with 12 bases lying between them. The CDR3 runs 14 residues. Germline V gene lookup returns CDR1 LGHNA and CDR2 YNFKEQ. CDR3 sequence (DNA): TGTGCCAGCAGCCAAGTGGGAGAGCGGGACGAGCAGTACTTC. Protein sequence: CASSQVGERDEQYF.

The CDR3 sequence: CASTNHPSGEGYTF. For the CDR3, the DNA is TGCGCCAGCACCAACCACCCCTCGGGGGAAGGCTACACCTTC. This chain links TRBV23-1 with TRBJ1-2; D is perhaps TRBD1 (5 bases). TRBV23-1 has ORF status, its function being uncertain. V gave up 7 bases and J gave up 8 bases, with 20 bases separating them. This CDR3 contains 14 residues.

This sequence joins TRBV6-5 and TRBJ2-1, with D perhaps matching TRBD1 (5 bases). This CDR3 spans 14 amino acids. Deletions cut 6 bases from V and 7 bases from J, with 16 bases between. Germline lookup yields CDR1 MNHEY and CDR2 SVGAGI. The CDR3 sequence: CASSRQTLLNEQFF. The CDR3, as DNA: TGTGCCAGCAGCAGACAGACCCTTCTTAATGAGCAGTTCTTC.

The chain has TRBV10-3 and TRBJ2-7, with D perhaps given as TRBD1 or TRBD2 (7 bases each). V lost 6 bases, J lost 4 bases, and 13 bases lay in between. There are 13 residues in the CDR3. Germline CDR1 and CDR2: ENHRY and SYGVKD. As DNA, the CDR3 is TGTGCCATCAGGAGACAGGGAGGGTACGAGCAGTACTTC. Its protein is CAIRRQGGYEQYF.

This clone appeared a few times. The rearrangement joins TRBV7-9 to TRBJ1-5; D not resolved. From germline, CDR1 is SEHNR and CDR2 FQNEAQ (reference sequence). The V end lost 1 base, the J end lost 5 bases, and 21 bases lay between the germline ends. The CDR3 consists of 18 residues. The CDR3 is CASSLGFSGPRAHQPQHF. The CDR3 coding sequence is TGTGCCAGCAGCTTAGGATTCTCTGGACCCCGAGCGCATCAGCCCCAGCATTTT.

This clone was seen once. CDR3 in DNA: TGTGCCAGCAGCCGTAGGACGGGGGCGGATACGCAGTATTTT. This gives the protein CASSRRTGADTQYF. V and J are TRBV11-1 and TRBJ2-3; D might be TRBD1 or TRBD2, each matching 6 bases. Germline assignment: CDR1 SGHAT and CDR2 FQDESV (reference sequence). Trimming stripped 5 bases from V and 6 bases from J, with 15 bases between. There are 14 residues in the CDR3.